Listed here are 30 T cell receptor beta chains from one sample, sequenced in a study of cytomegalovirus exposure and HLA in healthy donors. Assay: immunoSEQ multiplex PCR; the TCRdb copy retains only in-frame clones and omits some. The sample records hundreds of thousands of clones, approximately 88% being singletons. The specimen sequenced was PBMCs. The receptors were gathered from a woman aged 18 to 35 in good health and CMV-seronegative.

The J gene is TRBJ2-7, the V gene TRBV27, with D hard to call. This CDR3 comprises 11 residues. V lost 5 bases to trimming and J lost 6 bases, with 8 bases between them. Germline CDR1 MNHEY, CDR2 SMNVEV (reference sequence). The CDR3 DNA is TGTGCCAGCAGTGGCGGCGCCGAGCAGTACTTC. This translates into CASSGGAEQYF.

V and J are TRBV28 and TRBJ2-2; 8 nucleotides align to TRBD2. The germline gives CDR1 MDHEN, CDR2 SYDVKM. The V segment lost 10 bases and the J segment 4 bases; nucleotides outside the gene matches: 11. The CDR3 is made up of 15 amino acids. The CDR3 here is CATHLRGGSTGELFF. CDR3 sequence (DNA): TGTGCCACCCACCTCCGGGGGGGCAGCACCGGGGAGCTGTTTTTT.

This chain links TRBV9 with TRBJ2-1, with TRBD1 matching 9 bases. The germline gives CDR1 SGDLS, CDR2 YYNGEE. This CDR3 is 19 amino acids long. Losses at the gene ends were 4 bases for V and 1 base for J; bases not matched to a gene: 15. The CDR3 bases are TGTGCCAGCAGCCTCCGGGACAGGGTCCTTGGAAGGTCCTACAATGAGCAGTTCTTC. This gives the protein CASSLRDRVLGRSYNEQFF.

This chain connects TRBV4-2 to TRBJ2-2; perhaps TRBD1 as D (6 bases). Germline lookup yields CDR1 LGHNA and CDR2 YNFKEQ. The CDR3 has 17 amino acids. V gave up 1 base and J gave up 4 bases, with 16 bases separating them. This CDR3 is CASSQGILGASTGELFF. The CDR3, as DNA: TGTGCCAGCAGCCAAGGCATCTTGGGGGCGAGCACCGGGGAGCTGTTTTTT.

This clone came up once. The chain couples TRBV4-1 to TRBJ2-7, with 10 positions matching TRBD1. The CDR3 is 15 residues long. CDR1 is MGHRA, CDR2 YSYEKL, per germline. V lost 4 bases and J lost 2; bases outside the gene matches: 5. The CDR3 coding sequence is TGCGCCAGCAGCCCGACCGGGACAGGGGCCTACGAGCAGTACTTC. Translating gives CASSPTGTGAYEQYF.

This chain connects TRBV9 to TRBJ2-6, with a tentative D call TRBD1 (6 bases). V dropped 2 bases and J dropped 0 bases, with 12 bases sitting between them. The CDR3 covers 17 residues. Germline CDR1 reads SGDLS; CDR2 reads YYNGEE. DNA of the CDR3: TGTGCCAGCAGCGTCACAGGGTTGAGCTCTGGGGCCAACGTCCTGACTTTC. Translating it yields CASSVTGLSSGANVLTF.

This rearrangement joins TRBV5-1 to TRBJ1-4; a weak D match, TRBD1 (6 bases). V was trimmed by 0 bases and J by 6 bases, leaving 9 bases between them. The germline CDR1 and CDR2 sequences are SGHRS and YFSETQ. The CDR3 is 14 residues long. The CDR3 loop is CASSLDRVYEKLFF. The CDR3, as DNA: TGCGCCAGCAGCTTGGACAGGGTATATGAAAAACTGTTTTTT. The entire variable domain, with the rest obtained from reference TRBV5-1 and TRBJ1-4, is as follows: KAGVTQTPRYLIKTRGQQVTLSCSPISGHRSVSWYQQTPGQGLQFLFEYFSETQRNKGNFPGRFSGRQFSNSRSEMNVSTLELGDSALYLCASSLDRVYEKLFFGSGTQLSVL.

The gene calls are TRBV7-9 and TRBJ2-3, with 8 bases fitting TRBD2. Germline V gene data show CDR1 as SEHNR and CDR2 as FQNEAQ (reference sequence). This CDR3 has 16 residues. V gave up 2 bases and J gave up 3 bases; unmatched junction bases: 7. CDR3 sequence: CASSLHSGGQTDTQYF. CDR3 DNA sequence: TGTGCCAGCAGCTTACACTCGGGAGGGCAGACAGATACGCAGTATTTT.

J is TRBJ2-1 and V is TRBV11-2, with D unclear. This CDR3 region has 10 residues. Trimming cost V 5 bases and J 6 bases, with 2 bases left between them. Germline-derived CDR1 and CDR2 are SGHAT and FQNNGV. Here the CDR3 DNA reads TGTGCCAGCAGCCTCAATGAGCAGTTCTTC. Protein product: CASSLNEQFF.

V and J are TRBV25-1 and TRBJ1-6; D gene unclear. There are 15 residues in the CDR3. Between the trimmed V and J ends, which lost 4 bases and 6 bases, there was a span of 13 bases. Germline assignment: CDR1 MGHDK and CDR2 SYGVNS. The CDR3: CASSGSTGGNSPLHF. The CDR3 coding sequence is TGTGCCAGCAGTGGATCTACGGGAGGTAATTCACCCCTCCACTTT.

The chain uses TRBV28 and TRBJ1-2; D is perhaps TRBD1 (6 bases). Trimming took 2 bases from V and 7 from J, leaving 14 bases between them. The CDR3 extends over 14 amino acids. CDR1 and CDR2 (germline): MDHEN, SYDVKM. The CDR3 reads CASSLQGSTGGYTF. CDR3 nucleotides: TGTGCCAGCAGTTTACAGGGGTCGACGGGTGGCTACACCTTC.

V gene TRBV28 combines with J gene TRBJ2-7, with 11 positions matching TRBD1. The length of the CDR3 is 17 residues. Germline CDR1 MDHEN, CDR2 SYDVKM. V trimming: 6 bases; J trimming: 3 bases; junction bases outside the gene matches: 13. In nucleotides, the CDR3 is TGTGCCAGCAGCCCTTACACCGGACAGGGGGCCCACTACGAGCAGTACTTC. Amino acid sequence: CASSPYTGQGAHYEQYF.

This chain joins TRBV6-1 and TRBJ1-4; no firm D call. The CDR3 sequence is 16 residues long. The germline CDR1 and CDR2 sequences are MNHNS and SASEGT. Between the trimmed V and J ends, which lost 0 bases and 4 bases, there was a span of 12 bases. The chain's CDR3 is CASSEATRVGNEKLFF. The CDR3 nucleotides are TGTGCCAGCAGTGAAGCTACGAGGGTGGGTAATGAAAAACTGTTTTTT.

This clone has a single count. The chain uses TRBV2 and TRBJ2-5, with D perhaps matching TRBD2 (6 bases). Trimming left V 2 bases short and J 2 bases short, with 15 bases between. The CDR3 has 16 amino acids. Germline assignment: CDR1 SNHLY and CDR2 FYNNEI. CDR3 DNA: TGTGCCAGCAGTGAATGGAGGGTGGCGGGTCAAGAGACCCAGTACTTC. Protein sequence: CASSEWRVAGQETQYF.

This chain joins TRBV28 and TRBJ1-4, with a weak D call TRBD1 (6 bases). Germline CDR1 is MDHEN and CDR2 is SYDVKM. The CDR3 has 17 amino acids. V was clipped by 6 bases and J by 14 bases, with 31 bases between them. In DNA, the CDR3 is TGTGCCAGCAGGAGTCATCTCACCGACAGGTCCCGAGTGGTTCTGTTTTTT. It yields the protein CASRSHLTDRSRVVLFF.

Only one count was recorded for this clone. The chain is built from TRBV2 and TRBJ2-7; 11 bases match TRBD2. The CDR3 loop spans 14 amino acids. Germline V gene lookup returns CDR1 SNHLY and CDR2 FYNNEI. The junction had 3 bases not matched to a gene; V was cut back by 6 bases and J by 2 bases. This CDR3 is CASRLAGVTYEQYF. In nucleotides, the CDR3 is TGTGCCAGCAGACTAGCGGGAGTCACCTACGAGCAGTACTTC. Variable domain in full (rest from reference TRBV2 and TRBJ2-7): EPEVTQTPSHQVTQMGQEVILRCVPISNHLYFYWYRQILGQKVEFLVSFYNNEISEKSEIFDDQFSVERPDGSNFTLKIRSTKLEDSAMYFCASRLAGVTYEQYFGPGTRLTVT.

The CDR3 spells CASGLSRLYNQPQHF. CDR3 in DNA: TGTGCTAGTGGTTTGTCCAGGCTATACAATCAGCCCCAGCATTTT. This chain links TRBV12-5 with TRBJ1-5; D gene uncertain. The V end lost 2 bases, the J end lost 3 bases, and 11 bases lay between the germline ends. This CDR3 has 15 residues. Germline assignment: CDR1 LGHNT and CDR2 FRNRAP.

A single count supports this clone. The chain is built from TRBV2 and TRBJ1-5; perhaps TRBD1 as D (6 bases). Trimming cost V 4 bases and J 1 base, with 14 bases left between them. The CDR3 extends over 16 amino acids. The germline gives CDR1 SNHLY, CDR2 FYNNEI. The CDR3 is CASSGLTGLSNQPQHF. Written as DNA, the CDR3 is TGTGCCAGCAGTGGCCTCACAGGGCTAAGCAATCAGCCCCAGCATTTT.

V gene TRBV27 combines with J gene TRBJ2-6; 11 bases map to TRBD1. In germline, CDR1 is MNHEY, CDR2 SMNVEV (reference sequence). Unmatched junction bases numbered 12, after V lost 5 bases and J lost 0 bases. The CDR3 has 20 amino acids. The CDR3 reads CASSTFPGQGGRSGANVLTF. The CDR3, as DNA: TGTGCCAGCAGTACCTTCCCGGGACAGGGGGGACGCTCTGGGGCCAACGTCCTGACTTTC.

This chain joins TRBV27 and TRBJ2-5, with a weak D call TRBD2 (5 bases). The CDR3 is 13 residues long. Germline CDR1 reads MNHEY; CDR2 reads SMNVEV (reference sequence). The V gene lost 8 bases and the J gene lost 2 bases, with 12 bases spanning the gap. The CDR3 reads CASRDSGQETQYF. For the CDR3, the DNA is TGTGCCAGCCGAGACTCGGGGCAAGAGACCCAGTACTTC.

The chain combines TRBV6-6 with TRBJ2-1; D uncertain. V lost 5 bases, J lost 9 bases, and 17 bases lay in between. The CDR3 extends over 14 amino acids. Per the germline V gene, CDR1 is MNHNY and CDR2 is SVGAGI (reference sequence). The CDR3 DNA follows: TGTGCCAGCAGTGGGCAGGCGAGACCGGTTGAGCAGTTCTTC. It encodes CASSGQARPVEQFF.

Details on this clone: This CDR3 is also generated by other DNA sequences in the sample. J is TRBJ2-3 and V is TRBV18; D is perhaps TRBD2 (5 bases). The germline CDR1 and CDR2 sequences are KGHSH and LQKENI. Trimming stripped 3 bases from V and 3 bases from J, with 7 bases between. The CDR3 totals 13 residues. CDR3 amino acids: CASSPSGTDTQYF. CDR3 coding DNA: TGTGCCAGCTCACCGTCGGGGACAGATACGCAGTATTTT.

The rearrangement links TRBV7-9 to TRBJ1-2, with TRBD1 as a possible D gene (6 bases). Germline loops: CDR1 SEHNR, CDR2 FQNEAQ (reference sequence). V lost 8 bases and J 6 bases, leaving 25 bases between the germline ends. This CDR3 is 16 amino acids long. CDR3 residues: CASHISGDGPTHGYTF. CDR3 DNA: TGTGCCAGCCACATATCAGGGGATGGCCCCACCCATGGCTACACCTTC.

The V gene is TRBV7-6, the J gene TRBJ2-2; no clear D. The CDR3 runs 20 residues. Trimming removed 2 bases from V and 3 bases from J, with 25 bases in between. Germline-derived CDR1 and CDR2 are SGHVS and FNYEAQ. CDR3 residues: CASSLFPPVNSPSDTGELFF. In DNA form, the CDR3 reads TGTGCCAGCAGCTTATTTCCCCCGGTTAACAGCCCCTCGGACACCGGGGAGCTGTTTTTT.

The chain uses TRBV5-6 and TRBJ1-1; tentatively, D is TRBD1 (6 bases). The CDR3 covers 15 residues. Looked up from germline, CDR1 is SGHDT and CDR2 is YYEEEE. The V end lost 3 bases, the J end lost 1 base, and 13 bases lay between the germline ends. CDR3 sequence (DNA): TGTGCCAGCAGCTCGGACAGACCGCCGAACACTGAAGCTTTCTTT. It is translated as CASSSDRPPNTEAFF.

This clone was observed a handful of times. The CDR3 sequence: CASSPRAQDTQYF. CDR3 sequence (DNA): TGTGCCAGTAGTCCCAGGGCCCAAGATACGCAGTATTTT. The chain links TRBV19 to TRBJ2-3, with D maybe TRBD1 (5 bases). The germline V gene encodes CDR1 LNHDA and CDR2 SQIVND (reference sequence). Trimming stripped 5 bases from V and 5 bases from J, with 11 bases between. The CDR3 is made up of 13 amino acids.

The chain uses TRBV10-3 and TRBJ1-1; possible D gene TRBD1, 5 bases. CDR1 is ENHRY and CDR2 is SYGVKD in the germline V gene. Trimming pared 7 bases from V and 2 bases from J, leaving 11 bases between. The CDR3 length is 13 residues. The CDR3 bases are TGTGCCATCAATTCCAGGGAAAACACTGAAGCTTTCTTT. This codes for CAINSRENTEAFF.

The CDR3 DNA reads TGTGCCAGCAGGCTCCGGACGGGGGGCAATCAGCCCCAGCATTTT. It yields the protein CASRLRTGGNQPQHF. This chain joins TRBV28 and TRBJ1-5; a possible D gene is TRBD1 (5 bases). The V end was cut by 6 bases, the J end by 2 bases, with 14 bases between. In germline, CDR1 is MDHEN, CDR2 SYDVKM. This CDR3 contains 15 residues.

The J gene is TRBJ2-3, the V gene TRBV28; 7 bases agree with TRBD2. CDR1 and CDR2 from the germline V gene are MDHEN and SYDVKM. V dropped 2 bases and J dropped 2; count of bases not matched to a gene: 1. This CDR3 contains 14 residues. The CDR3 is CASSLAGDTDTQYF. The DNA for the CDR3 is TGTGCCAGCAGTTTAGCGGGGGACACAGATACGCAGTATTTT.

The rearrangement uses TRBV6-5 and TRBJ2-7; D gene ambiguous. CDR3 size: 11 residues. Trimming cost V 5 bases and J 6 bases, with 8 bases left between them. The V gene's germline CDR1 is MNHEY and CDR2 SVGAGI. The CDR3 spells CASSGSLEQYF. CDR3 sequence (DNA): TGTGCCAGCAGTGGTAGTCTCGAGCAGTACTTC.